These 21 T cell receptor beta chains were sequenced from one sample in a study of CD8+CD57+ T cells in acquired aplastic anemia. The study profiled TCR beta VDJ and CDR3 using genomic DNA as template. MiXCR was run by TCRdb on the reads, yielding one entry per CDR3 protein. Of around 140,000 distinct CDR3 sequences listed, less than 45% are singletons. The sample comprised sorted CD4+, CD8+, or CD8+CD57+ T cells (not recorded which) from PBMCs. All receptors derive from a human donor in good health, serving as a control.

The CDR3 spells CASSLWGQDGEKLFF. CDR3 DNA: TGTGCCAGCAGTTTATGGGGACAGGACGGGGAAAAACTGTTTTTT. This chain uses TRBV28 with TRBJ1-4, with TRBD1 identical over 8 bases. Germline V gives CDR1 MDHEN, CDR2 SYDVKM. The CDR3 totals 15 residues. The V and J ends lost 0 bases and 8 bases, in that order; junction bases with no gene match: 5.

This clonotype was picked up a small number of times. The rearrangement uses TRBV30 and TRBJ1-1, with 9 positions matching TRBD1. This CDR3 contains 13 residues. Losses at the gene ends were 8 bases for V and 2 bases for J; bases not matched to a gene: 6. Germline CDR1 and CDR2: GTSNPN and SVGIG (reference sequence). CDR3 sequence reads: CAVNRGRNTEAFF. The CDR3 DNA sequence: TGTGCCGTAAACAGGGGGCGAAACACTGAAGCTTTCTTT. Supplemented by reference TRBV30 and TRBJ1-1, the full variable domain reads SQTIHQWPATLVQPVGSPLSLECTVEGTSNPNLYWYRQAAGRGLQLLFYSVGIGQISSEVPQNLSASRPQDRQFILSSKKLLLSDSGFYLCAVNRGRNTEAFFGQGTRLTVV.

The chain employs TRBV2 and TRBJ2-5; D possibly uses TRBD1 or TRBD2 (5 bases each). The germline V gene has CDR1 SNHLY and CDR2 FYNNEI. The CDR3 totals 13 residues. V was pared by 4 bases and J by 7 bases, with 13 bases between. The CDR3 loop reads CASSVRDAGTQYF. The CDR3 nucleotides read TGTGCCAGCAGTGTCAGGGACGCGGGGACCCAGTACTTC. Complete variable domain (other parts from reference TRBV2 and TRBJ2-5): EPEVTQTPSHQVTQMGQEVILRCVPISNHLYFYWYRQILGQKVEFLVSFYNNEISEKSEIFDDQFSVERPDGSNFTLKIRSTKLEDSAMYFCASSVRDAGTQYFGPGTRLLVL.

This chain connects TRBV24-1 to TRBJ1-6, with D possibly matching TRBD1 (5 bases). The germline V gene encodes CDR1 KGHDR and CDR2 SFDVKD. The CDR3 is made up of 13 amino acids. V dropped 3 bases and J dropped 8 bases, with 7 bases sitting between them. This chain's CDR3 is CATSDRGDSPLHF. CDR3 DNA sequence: TGTGCCACCAGTGATCGGGGGGATTCACCCCTCCACTTT.

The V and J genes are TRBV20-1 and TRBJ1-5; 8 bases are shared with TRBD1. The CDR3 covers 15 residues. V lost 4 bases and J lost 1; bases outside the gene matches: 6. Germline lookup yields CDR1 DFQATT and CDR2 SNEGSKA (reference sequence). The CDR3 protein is CSATRQGTSNQPQHF. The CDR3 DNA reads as TGCAGTGCTACCCGACAGGGGACGAGCAATCAGCCCCAGCATTTT.

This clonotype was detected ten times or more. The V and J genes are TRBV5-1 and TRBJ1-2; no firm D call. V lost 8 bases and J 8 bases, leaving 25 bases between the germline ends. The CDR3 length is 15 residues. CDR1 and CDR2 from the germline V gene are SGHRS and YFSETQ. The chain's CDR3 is CARGDGRFPVYGYTF. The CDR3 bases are TGCGCCAGGGGAGACGGCCGTTTTCCTGTGTACGGCTACACCTTC.

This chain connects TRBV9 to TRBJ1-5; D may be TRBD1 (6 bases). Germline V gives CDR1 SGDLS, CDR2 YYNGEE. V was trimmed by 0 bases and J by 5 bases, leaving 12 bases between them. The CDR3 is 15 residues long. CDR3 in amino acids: CASSVGGGMDQPQHF. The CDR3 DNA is TGTGCCAGCAGCGTAGGAGGGGGGATGGATCAGCCCCAGCATTTT.

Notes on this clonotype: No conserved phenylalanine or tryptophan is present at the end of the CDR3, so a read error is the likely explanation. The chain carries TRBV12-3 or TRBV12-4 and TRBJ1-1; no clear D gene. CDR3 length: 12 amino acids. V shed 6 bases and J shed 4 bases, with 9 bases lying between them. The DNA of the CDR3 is TGTGCCAGCAGCCAATTCGGCACTGAAGCTTTCCTT. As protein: CASSQFGTEAFL.

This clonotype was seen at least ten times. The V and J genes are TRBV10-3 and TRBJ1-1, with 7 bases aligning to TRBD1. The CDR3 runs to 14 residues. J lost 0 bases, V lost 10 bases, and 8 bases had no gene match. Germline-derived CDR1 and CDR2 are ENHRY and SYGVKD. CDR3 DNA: TGTGCCACCACAAGGACAGGCTTGAACACTGAAGCTTTCTTT. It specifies CATTRTGLNTEAFF.

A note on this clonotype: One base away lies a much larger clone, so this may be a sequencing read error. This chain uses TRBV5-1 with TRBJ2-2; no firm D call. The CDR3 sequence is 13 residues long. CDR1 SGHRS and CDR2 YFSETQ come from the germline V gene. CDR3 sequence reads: CASSLLNTRELFF. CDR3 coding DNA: TGCGCCAGCAGCTTGTTAAACACCAGGGAGCTGTTTTTT.

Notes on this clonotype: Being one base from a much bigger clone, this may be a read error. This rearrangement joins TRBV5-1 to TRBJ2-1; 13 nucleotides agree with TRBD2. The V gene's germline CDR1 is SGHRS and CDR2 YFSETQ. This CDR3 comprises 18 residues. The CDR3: CASSFTSGRARSYNEQLF. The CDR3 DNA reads TGCGCCAGCAGCTTCACTAGCGGGAGGGCCAGATCCTACAATGAGCAGCTCTTC. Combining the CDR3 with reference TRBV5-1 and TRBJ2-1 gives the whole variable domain KAGVTQTPRYLIKTRGQQVTLSCSPISGHRSVSWYQQTPGQGLQFLFEYFSETQRNKGNFPGRFSGRQFSNSRSEMNVSTLELGDSALYLCASSFTSGRARSYNEQLFGPGTRLTVL.

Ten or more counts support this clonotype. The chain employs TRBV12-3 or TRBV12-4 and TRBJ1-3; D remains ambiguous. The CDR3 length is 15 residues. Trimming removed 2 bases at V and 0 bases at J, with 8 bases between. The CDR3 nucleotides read TGTGCCAGCAGTTTACAGGCTAGCTCTGGAAACACCATATATTTT. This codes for CASSLQASSGNTIYF.

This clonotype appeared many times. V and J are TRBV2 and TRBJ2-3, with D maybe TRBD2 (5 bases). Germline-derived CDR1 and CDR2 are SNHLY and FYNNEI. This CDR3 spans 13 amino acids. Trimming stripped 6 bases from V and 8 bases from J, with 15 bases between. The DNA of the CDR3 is TGTGCCAGCAGCGGCCGAGGTGCGGGTACGCAGTATTTT. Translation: CASSGRGAGTQYF.

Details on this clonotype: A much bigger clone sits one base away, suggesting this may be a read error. The CDR3 loop reads CSARVQRRSGDNVLAF. The CDR3 DNA sequence: TGCAGTGCTAGAGTACAGCGACGCTCTGGGGACAACGTCCTGGCTTTC. The chain is built from TRBV20-1 and TRBJ2-6, with D possibly TRBD1 on 6 matching bases. The germline CDR1 and CDR2 sequences are DFQATT and SNEGSKA (reference sequence). This CDR3 has 16 amino acids.

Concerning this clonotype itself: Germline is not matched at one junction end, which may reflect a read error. CDR3 loop: CASVGGGIEKLFF. CDR3 DNA: TGTGCCAGCGTGGGGGGTGGAATTGAAAAGCTGTTTTTT. J is TRBJ1-4 and V is TRBV2; a possible D gene is TRBD1 (5 bases). CDR1 and CDR2 from the germline V gene are SNHLY and FYNNEI. This CDR3 contains 13 residues.

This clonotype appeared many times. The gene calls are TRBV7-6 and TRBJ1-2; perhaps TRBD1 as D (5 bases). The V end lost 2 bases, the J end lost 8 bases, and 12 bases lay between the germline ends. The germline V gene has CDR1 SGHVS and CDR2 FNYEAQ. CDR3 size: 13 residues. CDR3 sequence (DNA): TGTGCCAGCAGCTTAAGCCAGGGTCGGGGCTACACCTTC. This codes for CASSLSQGRGYTF.

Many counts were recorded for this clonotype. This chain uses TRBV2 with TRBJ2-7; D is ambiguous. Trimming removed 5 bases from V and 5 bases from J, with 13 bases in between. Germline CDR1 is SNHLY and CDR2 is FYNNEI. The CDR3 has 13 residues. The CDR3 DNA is TGTGCCAGCAGTACCTTTCTAAGCCACGAGCAGTACTTC. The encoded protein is CASSTFLSHEQYF.

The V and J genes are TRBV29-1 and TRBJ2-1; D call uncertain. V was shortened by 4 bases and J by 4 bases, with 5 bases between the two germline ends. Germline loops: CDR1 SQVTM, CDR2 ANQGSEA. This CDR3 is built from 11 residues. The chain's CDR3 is CSVVPYNEQFF. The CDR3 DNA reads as TGCAGCGTTGTTCCGTACAATGAGCAGTTCTTC.

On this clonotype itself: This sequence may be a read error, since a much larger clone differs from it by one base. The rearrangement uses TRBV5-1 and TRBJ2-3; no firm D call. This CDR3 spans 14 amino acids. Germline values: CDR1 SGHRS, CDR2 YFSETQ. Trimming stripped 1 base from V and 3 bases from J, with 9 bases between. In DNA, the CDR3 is TGCGCCAGCAGCTTGCCAGATTTTACAGATACGCAGTATTTT. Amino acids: CASSLPDFTDTQYF.

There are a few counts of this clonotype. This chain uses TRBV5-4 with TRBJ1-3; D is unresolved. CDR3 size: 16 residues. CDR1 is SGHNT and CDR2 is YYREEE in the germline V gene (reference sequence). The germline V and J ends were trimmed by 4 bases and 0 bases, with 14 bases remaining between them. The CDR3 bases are TGTGCCAGCAGCCCCCCGGAGGATAGCTCTGGAAACACCATATATTTT. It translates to CASSPPEDSSGNTIYF.

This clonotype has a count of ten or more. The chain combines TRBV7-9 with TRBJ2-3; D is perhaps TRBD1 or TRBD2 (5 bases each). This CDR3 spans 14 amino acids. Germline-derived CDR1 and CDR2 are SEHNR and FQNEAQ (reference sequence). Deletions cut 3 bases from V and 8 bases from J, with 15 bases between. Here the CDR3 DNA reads TGTGCCAGCAGCTTGGGCAGGGAGCTCGGTACGCAGTATTTT. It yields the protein CASSLGRELGTQYF.